Below are 22 T cell receptor beta chains sequenced from a single sample in a study of identical twins. A single record per CDR3 protein comes from TCRdb applying MiXCR to the 5' RACE reads. The profile shows 690,000 or so distinct CDR3 sequences, 6.1% of them singletons. The sequencing sample was made of naive T cells sorted from blood. These receptors originate from a young man in good health.

The genes are TRBV5-1 and TRBJ1-2, with D possibly matching TRBD1 (6 bases). The V end was cut by 2 bases, the J end by 4 bases, with 15 bases between. The germline CDR1 and CDR2 sequences are SGHRS and YFSETQ. CDR3 length: 15 residues. CDR3 loop: CASSLFAGDPYGYTF. The CDR3 nucleotides are TGCGCCAGCAGCTTATTCGCAGGGGATCCCTATGGCTACACCTTC.

This clonotype was seen at least ten times. The genes are TRBV29-1 and TRBJ2-7, with 10 bases matching TRBD2. Germline values: CDR1 SQVTM, CDR2 ANQGSEA. The CDR3 spans 13 residues. J was trimmed by 5 bases and V by 5 bases; bases with no gene match: 6. Written as DNA, the CDR3 is TGCAGCGTTTTCCCTAGCGGGAGCCACGAGCAGTACTTC. It specifies CSVFPSGSHEQYF.

This clonotype was counted only a few times. The chain is built from TRBV4-3 and TRBJ1-2; D is unresolved. This CDR3 contains 16 residues. Trimming removed 0 bases from V and 4 bases from J, with 15 bases in between. Germline lookup yields CDR1 LGHNA and CDR2 YSLEER. CDR3 DNA sequence: TGCGCCAGCAGCCAAGATGGGAGGTGGGAAGGCTATGGCTACACCTTC. It yields the protein CASSQDGRWEGYGYTF.

This clonotype was seen ten or more times. This rearrangement joins TRBV29-1 to TRBJ2-5, with D unclear. Trimming removed 2 bases from V and 5 bases from J, with 12 bases in between. Germline V gene sequence: CDR1 SQVTM, CDR2 ANQGSEA. The CDR3 totals 13 residues. CDR3 in DNA: TGCAGCGTTGAACATTGGGCCGATGAGACCCAGTACTTC. Amino acids: CSVEHWADETQYF.

This clonotype came up many times. This chain links TRBV6-5 with TRBJ2-3; the D gene is possibly TRBD2 (6 bases). Trimming left V 2 bases short and J 4 bases short, with 13 bases between. CDR1 and CDR2 from the germline V gene are MNHEY and SVGAGI. The CDR3 has 15 amino acids. The chain's CDR3 is CASSYTGVGADTQYF. As DNA, the CDR3 is TGTGCCAGCAGTTACACGGGAGTGGGTGCAGATACGCAGTATTTT.

Concerning this clonotype: At one end, the junction sequence differs from germline, possibly due to a read error. The rearrangement links TRBV27 to TRBJ2-1; 10 nucleotides agree with TRBD2. This CDR3 spans 16 amino acids. Germline V gives CDR1 MNHEY, CDR2 SMNVEV (reference sequence). CDR3 sequence: CTSSLRCLAGVDEQFF. Written as DNA, the CDR3 is TGCACCAGCAGCCTAAGGTGCCTAGCGGGAGTGGATGAGCAGTTCTTC.

This clonotype was observed many times. This chain joins TRBV4-3 and TRBJ2-6; D is unresolved. Germline V gene sequence: CDR1 LGHNA, CDR2 YSLEER. V lost 0 bases and J 4 bases, leaving 16 bases between the germline ends. This CDR3 is built from 18 residues. The CDR3 reads CASSQDWSPLRGANVLTF. CDR3 sequence (DNA): TGCGCCAGCAGCCAAGATTGGAGCCCCTTGCGCGGGGCCAACGTCCTGACTTTC.

In this sample, this clonotype turned up a few times. The gene calls are TRBV14 and TRBJ1-1, with unresolved D. Trimming took 1 base from V and 5 from J, leaving 8 bases between them. The CDR3 spans 13 residues. Germline CDR1 is SGHDN and CDR2 is FVKESK. DNA for the CDR3: TGTGCCAGCAGCCAAGTCCCCGGGACTGAAGCTTTCTTT. Translating it yields CASSQVPGTEAFF. Using reference TRBV14 and TRBJ1-1 for the parts outside the CDR3, the full variable domain is EAGVTQFPSHSVIEKGQTVTLRCDPISGHDNLYWYRRVMGKEIKFLLHFVKESKQDESGMPNNRFLAERTGGTYSTLKVQPAELEDSGVYFCASSQVPGTEAFFGQGTRLTVV.

The J gene is TRBJ2-7, the V gene TRBV19; D is ambiguous. The V gene's germline CDR1 is LNHDA and CDR2 SQIVND (reference sequence). There are 17 residues in the CDR3. V was cut by 6 bases and J by 6 bases, with 27 bases left in between. CDR3 coding DNA: TGTGCCAGTAGCCCCTCGCACTCGGCCTCCGATGGTCGCGAGCAGTACGTC. Translation: CASSPSHSASDGREQYV.

This clonotype was observed at least ten times. This chain connects TRBV5-1 to TRBJ2-3, with TRBD2 matching over 7 bases. Looked up from germline, CDR1 is SGHRS and CDR2 is YFSETQ. J gave up 5 bases and V 1 base, and 13 bases lay outside the gene matches. The CDR3 has 17 amino acids. The CDR3 nucleotides are TGCGCCAGCAGCTTGAAGTGGGAGGGATATCCACAAGATACGCAGTATTTT. It codes for CASSLKWEGYPQDTQYF.

This chain connects TRBV19 to TRBJ2-5, with D perhaps TRBD1 (6 bases). CDR1 is LNHDA and CDR2 is SQIVND in the germline V gene (reference sequence). With 3 bases removed from V and 6 bases from J, the gap between germline ends came to 17 bases. This CDR3 is 15 amino acids long. The CDR3, as DNA: TGTGCCAGTAGTATGTTGGACAGTTCGCAGAAGACCCAGTACTTC. Its translation is CASSMLDSSQKTQYF.

In this sample, this clonotype turned up a few times. The chain joins TRBV11-2 to TRBJ2-1, with D perhaps matching TRBD2 (6 bases). This CDR3 has 16 residues. Deletions cut 6 bases from V and 1 base from J, with 16 bases between. Germline CDR1 SGHAT, CDR2 FQNNGV. The CDR3 region has the DNA TGTGCCAGCAGACCCCTTAGCGGAGATTCCTACAATGAGCAGTTCTTC. Encoded protein: CASRPLSGDSYNEQFF.

The chain has TRBV12-3 or TRBV12-4 and TRBJ2-5; 8 bases line up with TRBD1. V trimming: 0 bases; J trimming: 0 bases; junction bases outside the gene matches: 9. This CDR3 is 18 amino acids long. The CDR3 sequence is CASSLAPLDRVNQETQYF. In DNA, the CDR3 is TGTGCCAGCAGTTTAGCCCCCCTGGACAGGGTTAACCAAGAGACCCAGTACTTC.

This clonotype was seen repeatedly, ten times or more. This chain connects TRBV12-3 or TRBV12-4 to TRBJ2-5; TRBD2 matches at 9 bases. CDR3 length equals 14 residues. With 5 bases clipped from V and 4 bases from J, the junction kept 5 bases outside the gene matches. The CDR3 loop reads CASSQTSGGETQYF. CDR3 coding DNA: TGTGCCAGCAGTCAGACTAGCGGAGGAGAGACCCAGTACTTC.

The V and J genes are TRBV6-1 and TRBJ1-5, with D possibly matching TRBD1 (5 bases). V dropped 11 bases and J dropped 2 bases, with 19 bases sitting between them. Germline V lookup: CDR1 MNHNS, CDR2 SASEGT. This CDR3 spans 15 amino acids. CDR3 DNA sequence: TGTGCCGGAGGGGCGGGGGGGGTAGGCAATCAGCCCCAGCATTTT. This encodes CAGGAGGVGNQPQHF.

The sample holds many counts of this clonotype. This chain connects TRBV24-1 to TRBJ1-1, with D perhaps TRBD1 (5 bases). The V end lost 1 base, the J end lost 5 bases, and 7 bases lay between the germline ends. This CDR3 is built from 13 residues. CDR1 and CDR2 (germline): KGHDR, SFDVKD. The CDR3 protein is CATSDFGGTEAFF. Written as DNA, the CDR3 is TGTGCCACCAGTGATTTTGGGGGGACTGAAGCTTTCTTT.

This clonotype occurred many times. The chain has TRBV29-1 and TRBJ2-2; tentative D call: TRBD2 (6 bases). Trimming removed 3 bases at V and 5 bases at J, with 13 bases between. The CDR3 contains 14 residues. Germline V lookup: CDR1 SQVTM, CDR2 ANQGSEA. CDR3 sequence reads: CSVESGVQTGELFF. The DNA for the CDR3 is TGCAGCGTTGAGTCGGGGGTACAGACCGGGGAGCTGTTTTTT.

This clonotype was seen a handful of times. The chain has TRBV12-3 or TRBV12-4 and TRBJ2-1; no reliable D call. The ends were cut back, 4 bases at V and 4 bases at J, with 17 bases in the middle. The CDR3 is 16 amino acids. CDR3 in DNA: TGTGCCAGCAGTTCGTCGGGCGACCCGAAATACAATGAGCAGTTCTTC. Protein sequence: CASSSSGDPKYNEQFF.

The chain links TRBV27 to TRBJ1-4; D remains ambiguous. Germline V gene data show CDR1 as MNHEY and CDR2 as SMNVEV (reference sequence). V was cut by 2 bases and J by 0 bases, with 10 bases left in between. The CDR3 has 16 amino acids. CDR3 nucleotide sequence: TGTGCCAGCAGTTTACAGCACGGAACAACTAATGAAAAACTGTTTTTT. This translates into CASSLQHGTTNEKLFF.

This clonotype was counted many times. The CDR3, as DNA: TGCGCCAGCAGCACTGGACTAGCCGGAGGGACCGGGGAGCTGTTTTTT. It yields the protein CASSTGLAGGTGELFF. The J gene is TRBJ2-2, the V gene TRBV5-1; TRBD2 aligns across 8 bases. The CDR3 runs to 16 residues. Germline V gene sequence: CDR1 SGHRS, CDR2 YFSETQ. Unmatched junction bases numbered 10, after V lost 4 bases and J lost 5 bases.

The V call is TRBV12-3 or TRBV12-4, the J call TRBJ1-5; weak D call: TRBD1 (5 bases). Trimming took off 8 bases at V and 7 bases at J, with 18 bases between the two ends. The CDR3 sequence is 14 residues long. CDR3 in amino acids: CASGTGGIGQPQHF. CDR3 nucleotides: TGTGCCAGCGGAACGGGGGGGATCGGGCAGCCCCAGCATTTT.

This chain joins TRBV4-3 and TRBJ2-3; D possibly corresponds to TRBD1 (6 bases). The CDR3 sequence is 15 residues long. The V gene lost 4 bases and the J gene lost 0 bases, with 11 bases spanning the gap. CDR1 and CDR2 from the germline V gene are LGHNA and YSLEER. CDR3 loop: CASSRYRESTDTQYF. The CDR3 DNA reads TGCGCCAGCAGCCGCTACAGGGAGAGCACAGATACGCAGTATTTT.